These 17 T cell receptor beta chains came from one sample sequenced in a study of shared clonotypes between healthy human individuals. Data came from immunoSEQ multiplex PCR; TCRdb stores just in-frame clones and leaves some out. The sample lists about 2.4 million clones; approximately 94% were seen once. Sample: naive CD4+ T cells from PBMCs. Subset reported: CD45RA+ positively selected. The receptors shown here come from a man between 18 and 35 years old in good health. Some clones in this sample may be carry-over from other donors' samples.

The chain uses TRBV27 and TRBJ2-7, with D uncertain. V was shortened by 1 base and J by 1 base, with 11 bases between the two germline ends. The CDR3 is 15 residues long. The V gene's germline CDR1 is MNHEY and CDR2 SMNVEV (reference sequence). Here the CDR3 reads CASSLFLGRSYEQYF. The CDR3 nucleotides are TGTGCCAGCAGTTTATTCTTGGGCAGATCCTACGAGCAGTACTTC.

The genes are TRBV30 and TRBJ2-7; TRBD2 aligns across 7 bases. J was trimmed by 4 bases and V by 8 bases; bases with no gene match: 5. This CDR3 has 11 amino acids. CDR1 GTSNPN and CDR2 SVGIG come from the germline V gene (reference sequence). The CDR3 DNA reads TGTGCCGGGCGGGAGAGGTACGAGCAGTACTTC. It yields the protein CAGRERYEQYF. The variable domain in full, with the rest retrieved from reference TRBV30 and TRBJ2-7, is SQTIHQWPATLVQPVGSPLSLECTVEGTSNPNLYWYRQAAGRGLQLLFYSVGIGQISSEVPQNLSASRPQDRQFILSSKKLLLSDSGFYLCAGRERYEQYFGPGTRLTVT.

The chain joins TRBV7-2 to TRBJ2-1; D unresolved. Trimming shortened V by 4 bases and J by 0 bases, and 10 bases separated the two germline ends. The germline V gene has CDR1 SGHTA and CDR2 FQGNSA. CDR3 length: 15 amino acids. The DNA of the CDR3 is TGTGCCAGCAGCTCGACAACAAACTCCTACAATGAGCAGTTCTTC. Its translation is CASSSTTNSYNEQFF. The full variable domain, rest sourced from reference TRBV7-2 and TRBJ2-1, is GAGVSQSPSNKVTEKGKDVELRCDPISGHTALYWYRQSLGQGLEFLIYFQGNSAPDKSGLPSDRFSAERTGGSVSTLTIQRTQQEDSAVYLCASSSTTNSYNEQFFGPGTRLTVL.

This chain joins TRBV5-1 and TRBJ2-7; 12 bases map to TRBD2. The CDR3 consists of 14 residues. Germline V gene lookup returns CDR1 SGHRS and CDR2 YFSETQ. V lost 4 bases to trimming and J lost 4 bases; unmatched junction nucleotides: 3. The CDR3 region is CASSIGTSGYEQYF. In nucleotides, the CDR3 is TGCGCCAGCAGCATTGGGACTAGCGGGTACGAGCAGTACTTC.

CDR3 nucleotides: TGTGCCAGCTCGGGCGGGACTAGCGGGCCCTACGAGCAGTACTTC. Translating gives CASSGGTSGPYEQYF. The rearrangement links TRBV18 to TRBJ2-7; 12 bases are a match to TRBD2. This CDR3 spans 15 amino acids. The V segment lost 6 bases and the J segment 2 bases; nucleotides outside the gene matches: 5. CDR1 KGHSH and CDR2 LQKENI come from the germline V gene.

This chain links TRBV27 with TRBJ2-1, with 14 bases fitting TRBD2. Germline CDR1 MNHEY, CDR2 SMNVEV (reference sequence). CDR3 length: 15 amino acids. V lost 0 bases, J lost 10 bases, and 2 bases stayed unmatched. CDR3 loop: CASSLSGLAGDEQFF. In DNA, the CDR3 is TGTGCCAGCAGTTTATCGGGACTAGCGGGGGACGAGCAGTTCTTC.

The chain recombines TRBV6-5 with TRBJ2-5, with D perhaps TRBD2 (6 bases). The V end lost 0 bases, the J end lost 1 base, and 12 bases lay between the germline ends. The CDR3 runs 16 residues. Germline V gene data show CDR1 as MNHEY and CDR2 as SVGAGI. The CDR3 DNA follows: TGTGCCAGCAGTTACTCGCAGGGAGGATTCCAAGAGACCCAGTACTTC. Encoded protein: CASSYSQGGFQETQYF.

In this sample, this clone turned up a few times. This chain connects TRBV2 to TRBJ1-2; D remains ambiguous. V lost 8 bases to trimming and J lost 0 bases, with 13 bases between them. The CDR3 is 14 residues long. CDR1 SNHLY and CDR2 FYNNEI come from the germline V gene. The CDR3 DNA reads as TGTGCCAGCGTGGAGGCTCCTGCTAACTATGGCTACACCTTC. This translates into CASVEAPANYGYTF.

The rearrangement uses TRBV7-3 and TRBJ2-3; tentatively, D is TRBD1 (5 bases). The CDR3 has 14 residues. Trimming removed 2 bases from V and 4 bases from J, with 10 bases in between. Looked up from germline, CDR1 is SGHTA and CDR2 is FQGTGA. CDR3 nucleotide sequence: TGTGCCAGCAGCTTACAGGGTGGTTCAGATACGCAGTATTTT. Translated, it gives CASSLQGGSDTQYF.

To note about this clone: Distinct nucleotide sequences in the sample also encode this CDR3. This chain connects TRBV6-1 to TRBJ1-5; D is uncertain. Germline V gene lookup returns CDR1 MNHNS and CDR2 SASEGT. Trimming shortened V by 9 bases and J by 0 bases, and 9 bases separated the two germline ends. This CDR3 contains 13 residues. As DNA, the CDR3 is TGTGCCAGTTTTCCGGGTAGCAATCAGCCCCAGCATTTT. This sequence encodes CASFPGSNQPQHF.

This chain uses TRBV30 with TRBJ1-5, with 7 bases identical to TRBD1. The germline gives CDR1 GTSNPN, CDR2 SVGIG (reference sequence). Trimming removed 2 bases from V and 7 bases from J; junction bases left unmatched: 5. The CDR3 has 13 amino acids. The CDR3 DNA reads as TGTGCCTGGAGTCAACAGGGGACCCAGCCCCAGCATTTT. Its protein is CAWSQQGTQPQHF.

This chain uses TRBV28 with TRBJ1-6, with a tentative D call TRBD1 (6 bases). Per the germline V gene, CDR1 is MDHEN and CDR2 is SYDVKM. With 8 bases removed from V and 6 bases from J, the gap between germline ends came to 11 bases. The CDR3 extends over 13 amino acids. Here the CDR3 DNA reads TGTGCCAGCCTAATCAGGGGTAATTCACCCCTCCACTTT. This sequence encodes CASLIRGNSPLHF.

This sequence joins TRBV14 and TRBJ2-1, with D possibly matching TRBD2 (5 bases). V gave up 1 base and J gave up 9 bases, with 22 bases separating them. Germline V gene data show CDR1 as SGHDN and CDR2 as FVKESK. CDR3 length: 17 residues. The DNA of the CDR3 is TGTGCCAGCAGCCAAGGAAGGTTCTCGGGAATATCTACTGAGCAGTTCTTC. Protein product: CASSQGRFSGISTEQFF.

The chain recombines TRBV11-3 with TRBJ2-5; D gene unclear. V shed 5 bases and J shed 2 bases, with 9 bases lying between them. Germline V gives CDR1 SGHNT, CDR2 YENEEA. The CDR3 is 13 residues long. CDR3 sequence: CASSIGPQETQYF. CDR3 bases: TGTGCCAGCAGCATAGGACCTCAAGAGACCCAGTACTTC.

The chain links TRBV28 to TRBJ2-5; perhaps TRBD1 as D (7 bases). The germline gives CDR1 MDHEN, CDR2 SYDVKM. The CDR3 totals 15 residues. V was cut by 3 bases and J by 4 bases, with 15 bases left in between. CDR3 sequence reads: CASSFIRGARETQYF. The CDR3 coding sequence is TGTGCCAGCAGTTTTATCAGGGGGGCGCGAGAGACCCAGTACTTC.

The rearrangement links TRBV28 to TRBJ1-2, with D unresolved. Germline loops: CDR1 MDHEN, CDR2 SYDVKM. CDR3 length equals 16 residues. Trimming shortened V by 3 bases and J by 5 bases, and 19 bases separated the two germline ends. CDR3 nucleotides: TGTGCCAGCAGTTTCGGACGGCACAACGCGGTTTATGGCTACACCTTC. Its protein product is CASSFGRHNAVYGYTF.

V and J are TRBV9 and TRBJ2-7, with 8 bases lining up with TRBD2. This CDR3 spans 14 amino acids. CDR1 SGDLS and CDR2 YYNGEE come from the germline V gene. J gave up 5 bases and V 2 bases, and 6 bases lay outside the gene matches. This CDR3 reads CASSVSGIGDEQYF. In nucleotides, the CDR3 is TGTGCCAGCAGCGTTAGCGGGATAGGAGACGAGCAGTACTTC.